Presented here are 2 T cell receptor beta chains from one specimen sequenced in a study of T-cell reconstitution after alpha-beta-depleted transplantation in children. Preparation of the TCRbeta library was carried out with unique molecular identifiers. MiXCR, applied by TCRdb to the PCR reads, yields one record per CDR3 protein. The sample yields 500,000 or so distinct CDR3 sequences, about 33% seen once. Sample: PBMCs from the stem cell graft donor, taken from the stem cell graft. The origin of the receptors is a human donor who donated a stem cell graft to a child with aplastic anemia.

V and J are TRBV30 and TRBJ2-5; a weak D match, TRBD2 (7 bases). The CDR3 runs 15 residues. Trimming removed 1 base from V and 0 bases from J, with 12 bases in between. CDR1 is GTSNPN and CDR2 is SVGIG in the germline V gene (reference sequence). CDR3 amino acids: CAWSEGGFYQETQYF. CDR3 in DNA: TGTGCCTGGAGTGAGGGGGGGTTTTACCAAGAGACCCAGTACTTC.

The chain employs TRBV12-3 or TRBV12-4 and TRBJ1-4; the D gene is possibly TRBD1 (5 bases). V lost 8 bases, J lost 7 bases, and 29 bases lay in between. The CDR3 loop spans 18 amino acids. This CDR3 reads CASGRLGGTVLPGEKLFF. CDR3 bases: TGTGCCAGCGGTCGGCTGGGCGGGACGGTTTTGCCCGGTGAAAAACTGTTTTTT.